This section outlines one T cell receptor beta chain sequence together with its context. Its antigen is not known. The sample originates from a study of response to subunit inactivated influenza vaccine. General study points: New T cells are recruited in small numbers by each seasonal influenza vaccination, according to the authors' suggestion.

The ends lost 3 bases at V and 6 bases at J; junction bases unmatched: 7. This CDR3 spans 16 amino acids. TCRdb used MiXCR to reprocess the RT-PCR reads, holding one entry per CDR3 protein. The data hold some 600,000 distinct CDR3 sequences, with around 15% observed a single time. Sequenced material: PBMCs from blood, taken around two weeks before vaccination. The chain uses TRBV12-3 or TRBV12-4 and TRBJ2-7; 14 nucleotides align to TRBD2. This clonotype originated in a man aged 50 or older who received an inactivated influenza vaccine. The chain's CDR3 is CASSFGLAGGLSEQYF. The CDR3 bases are TGTGCCAGCAGTTTCGGACTAGCGGGAGGTCTAAGCGAGCAGTACTTC.